These 25 T cell receptor beta chains were all obtained from the same sample, sequenced in a study of CD8 T cells in ankylosing spondylitis. The study's findings and limits: The study identified a TCR beta motif of under ten highly homologous variants that appeared characteristic of ankylosing spondylitis blood.

Antigens of these TCRs are unknown. Via MiXCR, TCRdb re-called the 5' RACE reads, giving one row per CDR3 protein. The sample contains over 700,000 distinct CDR3 sequences, under 20% of which appear only once. Sequenced input: blood, either unsorted or a sorted T cell fraction (not recorded which). Receptors originate from a male donor with ankylosing spondylitis.

Only a few counts were recorded for this clonotype. This chain connects TRBV9 to TRBJ1-4, with TRBD1 matching 7 bases. The germline V gene has CDR1 SGDLS and CDR2 YYNGEE. This CDR3 has 15 residues. Germline trimming cut 3 bases from V and 4 bases from J; bases unmatched to any gene: 6. Here the CDR3 DNA reads TGTGCCAGCAGCGCGAGGGGGCACGGTAATGAAAAACTGTTTTTT. It encodes CASSARGHGNEKLFF.

This clonotype was counted a few times. The chain is built from TRBV29-1 and TRBJ2-1; either TRBD1 or TRBD2 may fit D (6 bases each). The CDR3 has 13 amino acids. The germline CDR1 and CDR2 sequences are SQVTM and ANQGSEA. Trimming pared 7 bases from V and 6 bases from J, leaving 16 bases between. The CDR3 DNA reads as TGCAGCGGCGACAGGAGGGGGTCCAATGAGCAGTTCTTC. It yields the protein CSGDRRGSNEQFF.

This clonotype was detected only a few times. The chain carries TRBV2 and TRBJ2-1; tentatively, D is TRBD1 (6 bases). Germline loops: CDR1 SNHLY, CDR2 FYNNEI. This CDR3 has 12 amino acids. V was trimmed by 6 bases and J by 10 bases, leaving 13 bases between them. CDR3 coding DNA: TGTGCCAGCAGCGACAGGCAATGGGAGCAGTTCTTC. The encoded protein is CASSDRQWEQFF.

This chain joins TRBV29-1 and TRBJ2-1, with a possible D match to TRBD2 (5 bases). Germline values: CDR1 SQVTM, CDR2 ANQGSEA. CDR3 length: 12 residues. V was pared by 5 bases and J by 6 bases, with 11 bases between. DNA of the CDR3: TGCAGCGTTTCTAGCAGCAGCAATGAGCAGTTCTTC. Translating gives CSVSSSSNEQFF.

This clonotype appeared a few times. The chain joins TRBV5-1 to TRBJ2-3; D may be TRBD2 (5 bases). V shed 5 bases and J shed 5 bases, with 15 bases lying between them. This CDR3 is built from 14 residues. Germline assignment: CDR1 SGHRS and CDR2 YFSETQ. CDR3 sequence reads: CASSLLDEVDTQYF. The CDR3 DNA follows: TGCGCCAGCAGTCTACTAGATGAAGTAGATACGCAGTATTTT.

This clonotype has just a few counts. The chain uses TRBV7-8 and TRBJ2-5; TRBD2 agrees at 8 bases. Per germline, CDR1 SGHVS and CDR2 FQNEAQ. J gave up 5 bases and V 5 bases, and 22 bases lay outside the gene matches. CDR3 size: 19 residues. CDR3 coding DNA: TGTGCCAGCAGCCCCACCGGGGGGGCGGGAGAACTTCGTCGGGAGACCCAGTACTTC. Translation gives CASSPTGGAGELRRETQYF.

This clonotype turned up a few times. The chain has TRBV10-3 and TRBJ1-1, with D possibly being TRBD1 (6 bases). V lost 10 bases, J lost 4 bases, and 13 bases lay in between. Germline lookup yields CDR1 ENHRY and CDR2 SYGVKD. This CDR3 region has 12 residues. CDR3 coding DNA: TGTGCCACCAGGGGTTCGAGCACTGAAGCTTTCTTT. Residues: CATRGSSTEAFF.

V gene TRBV12-3 or TRBV12-4 combines with J gene TRBJ1-1; a weak D match, TRBD1 (5 bases). The CDR3 is made up of 15 amino acids. Trimming pared 9 bases from V and 0 bases from J, leaving 17 bases between. CDR3 nucleotide sequence: TGTGCCAGTGGGGCTTACAGGTCGGTGAACACTGAAGCTTTCTTT. Its protein product is CASGAYRSVNTEAFF.

The chain combines TRBV12-3 or TRBV12-4 with TRBJ2-5; 9 positions agree with TRBD1. Trimming removed 6 bases from V and 5 bases from J; junction bases left unmatched: 7. The CDR3 totals 14 residues. CDR3 nucleotide sequence: TGTGCCAGCAGACCTACAGGGGGCATGGAGACCCAGTACTTC. Its protein is CASRPTGGMETQYF.

DNA for the CDR3: TGTGCCAGCAGTCAGGCGGGAGACTACGAGCAGTACTTC. Residues: CASSQAGDYEQYF. This chain joins TRBV11-2 and TRBJ2-7, with 7 bases fitting TRBD2. The CDR3 extends over 13 amino acids. The germline V gene has CDR1 SGHAT and CDR2 FQNNGV. Trimming removed 6 bases from V and 3 bases from J; junction bases left unmatched: 5. The full variable domain, rest sourced from reference TRBV11-2 and TRBJ2-7, is EAGVAQSPRYKIIEKRQSVAFWCNPISGHATLYWYQQILGQGPKLLIQFQNNGVVDDSQLPKDRFSAERLKGVDSTLKIQPAKLEDSAVYLCASSQAGDYEQYFGPGTRLTVT.

The chain joins TRBV6-5 to TRBJ2-1; 10 nucleotides match TRBD2. CDR3 length equals 16 residues. The junction had 6 bases not matched to a gene; V was cut back by 2 bases and J by 5 bases. Germline loops: CDR1 MNHEY, CDR2 SVGAGI. The CDR3, as DNA: TGTGCCAGCAGTTACCAAGCGGGGGGGCGTAACAATGAGCAGTTCTTC. Encoded protein: CASSYQAGGRNNEQFF.

The chain recombines TRBV20-1 with TRBJ2-1, with D perhaps TRBD2 (6 bases). This CDR3 is 19 amino acids long. Germline V lookup: CDR1 DFQATT, CDR2 SNEGSKA (reference sequence). The CDR3 is CRGTPPGLAAAAGTYEQFF. As DNA, the CDR3 is TGCAGGGGAACACCTCCGGGACTGGCGGCGGCGGCGGGCACATATGAGCAGTTCTTC.

The sample holds many counts of this clonotype. The rearrangement uses TRBV12-3 or TRBV12-4 and TRBJ2-5; 9 bases map to TRBD1. Germline trimming cut 6 bases from V and 4 bases from J; bases unmatched to any gene: 6. The CDR3 runs 14 residues. The CDR3 region is CASRTGTGSETQYF. The CDR3 region has the DNA TGTGCCAGCAGAACCGGGACAGGGTCAGAGACCCAGTACTTC.

This clonotype was counted only a few times. V and J are TRBV18 and TRBJ2-2; TRBD1 aligns across 9 bases. The V gene's germline CDR1 is KGHSH and CDR2 LQKENI. This CDR3 is built from 17 residues. Trimming took 5 bases from V and 1 from J; bases not matched to a gene: 8. The DNA for the CDR3 is TGTGCCAGCTCAGCCTCGGGACAGGGCGGGAACACCGGGGAGCTGTTTTTT. It yields the protein CASSASGQGGNTGELFF.

V gene TRBV30 combines with J gene TRBJ1-4, with unresolved D. From germline, CDR1 is GTSNPN and CDR2 SVGIG (reference sequence). Trimming shortened V by 2 bases and J by 7 bases, and 17 bases separated the two germline ends. This CDR3 is 15 amino acids long. The CDR3 DNA reads TGTGCCTGGAGTTCAACGGCGCTCGACGTTGAAAAACTGTTTTTT. Translated: CAWSSTALDVEKLFF.

In DNA, the CDR3 is TGCGCCAGCAGCTTGGACACACCGAACACTGAAGCTTTCTTT. It translates to CASSLDTPNTEAFF. This sequence joins TRBV5-1 and TRBJ1-1, with D uncertain. The CDR3 extends over 14 amino acids. Trimming stripped 0 bases from V and 1 base from J, with 7 bases between. Germline CDR1 SGHRS, CDR2 YFSETQ. Supplemented by reference TRBV5-1 and TRBJ1-1, the full variable domain reads KAGVTQTPRYLIKTRGQQVTLSCSPISGHRSVSWYQQTPGQGLQFLFEYFSETQRNKGNFPGRFSGRQFSNSRSEMNVSTLELGDSALYLCASSLDTPNTEAFFGQGTRLTVV.

There are a few counts of this clonotype. The chain is built from TRBV20-1 and TRBJ1-2; 10 positions match TRBD1. Germline lookup yields CDR1 DFQATT and CDR2 SNEGSKA (reference sequence). CDR3 length: 14 amino acids. J gave up 0 bases and V 3 bases, and 1 base lay outside the gene matches. CDR3 amino acids: CSARGTGANYGYTF. The CDR3 region has the DNA TGCAGTGCTAGGGGGACAGGGGCTAACTATGGCTACACCTTC.

V and J are TRBV6-2 or TRBV6-3 and TRBJ2-7; a possible D gene is TRBD2 (6 bases). Trimming removed 7 bases from V and 1 base from J, with 17 bases in between. CDR1 and CDR2 (germline): MNHEY, SVGEGT. The CDR3 runs 15 residues. This chain's CDR3 is CASTSPLAPSYEQYF. CDR3 nucleotides: TGTGCCAGCACAAGTCCGCTAGCGCCTTCCTACGAGCAGTACTTC.

The genes are TRBV20-1 and TRBJ2-2; 10 nucleotides match TRBD1. Per the germline V gene, CDR1 is DFQATT and CDR2 is SNEGSKA (reference sequence). V dropped 3 bases and J dropped 5; count of bases not matched to a gene: 3. The length of the CDR3 is 14 residues. Here the CDR3 reads CSARTGGGTGELFF. As DNA, the CDR3 is TGCAGTGCTAGGACAGGGGGCGGTACCGGGGAGCTGTTTTTT.

This chain links TRBV5-1 with TRBJ2-2; 13 bases match TRBD2. The junction had 10 bases not matched to a gene; V was cut back by 5 bases and J by 3 bases. The CDR3 runs 18 residues. CDR1 is SGHRS and CDR2 is YFSETQ in the germline V gene. Here the CDR3 reads CASRSRTSGSSDTGELFF. In DNA form, the CDR3 reads TGCGCCAGCAGATCCCGGACTAGCGGGAGCTCGGACACCGGGGAGCTGTTTTTT.

The rearrangement joins TRBV7-3 to TRBJ1-4; the match to TRBD1 covers 9 bases. This CDR3 has 19 residues. The junction had 14 bases not matched to a gene; V was cut back by 1 base and J by 5 bases. Germline CDR1 SGHTA, CDR2 FQGTGA. CDR3 loop: CASSLNGWSPQGANEKLFF. The CDR3, as DNA: TGTGCCAGCAGCTTAAACGGTTGGTCCCCACAGGGGGCGAATGAAAAACTGTTTTTT.

This clonotype was observed a few times. This sequence joins TRBV20-1 and TRBJ2-1; D ambiguous. The CDR3 runs 10 residues. Germline V gene sequence: CDR1 DFQATT, CDR2 SNEGSKA (reference sequence). The V end was cut by 4 bases, the J end by 6 bases, with 4 bases between. CDR3 in amino acids: CSANGNEQFF. The CDR3 DNA follows: TGCAGTGCTAATGGCAATGAGCAGTTCTTC.

The chain uses TRBV5-1 and TRBJ1-4; 8 bases line up with TRBD1. The CDR3 consists of 15 residues. The V and J ends lost 4 bases and 3 bases, in that order; junction bases with no gene match: 5. Germline V gives CDR1 SGHRS, CDR2 YFSETQ. The CDR3 nucleotides are TGCGCCAGCAGCCGACAGGGGTGGTCTAATGAAAAACTGTTTTTT. Translation gives CASSRQGWSNEKLFF. Full variable domain (outside the CDR3, taken from reference TRBV5-1 and TRBJ1-4): KAGVTQTPRYLIKTRGQQVTLSCSPISGHRSVSWYQQTPGQGLQFLFEYFSETQRNKGNFPGRFSGRQFSNSRSEMNVSTLELGDSALYLCASSRQGWSNEKLFFGSGTQLSVL.

This chain connects TRBV20-1 to TRBJ2-3; 10 bases map to TRBD2. CDR1 is DFQATT, CDR2 SNEGSKA, per germline (reference sequence). This CDR3 has 16 residues. The V segment lost 1 base and the J segment 3 bases; nucleotides outside the gene matches: 7. The CDR3 protein is CSARAASGRDTDTQYF. The DNA for the CDR3 is TGCAGTGCTAGAGCCGCAAGCGGGAGGGATACAGATACGCAGTATTTT.

This sequence joins TRBV11-2 and TRBJ2-2, with a weak D call TRBD2 (5 bases). The germline V and J ends were trimmed by 1 base and 5 bases, with 11 bases remaining between them. The CDR3 spans 15 residues. Germline V CDR1 and CDR2: SGHAT, FQNNGV. CDR3 in DNA: TGTGCCAGCAGCTTAGCGATAGGGAGAACCGGGGAGCTGTTTTTT. As protein: CASSLAIGRTGELFF.